What follows are 6 T cell receptor beta chains derived from one specimen sequenced in a study of CD8 T cells in ankylosing spondylitis (dated by TCRdb to between 2016 and 2019). What the study reported, not specific to this receptor: Blood from ankylosing spondylitis patients appeared to be characterized by a TCR beta motif made up of fewer than ten highly homologous amino acid variants.

The antigens for these receptors are not known. The library relied on 5' RACE. The sequencer was an Illumina HiSeq 2500. The raw public data were reprocessed by TCRdb itself: fastp quality trimming at Q25, MiXCR clonotype calling, in-frame beta chains only. For every CDR3 protein sequence, its rows merge into one entry that carries the most common genes and DNA. The sample table shows some 800,000 distinct CDR3 sequences, and about 10% are seen once. About 0.5% of the sample lies in the top ten. Sequenced: blood, either unsorted or a sorted T cell fraction (not recorded which). Every receptor here comes from a male donor with ankylosing spondylitis.

This clonotype was observed many times. This chain connects TRBV6-6 to TRBJ2-1; 12 nucleotides align to TRBD2. Germline V gene lookup returns CDR1 MNHNY and CDR2 SVGAGI (reference sequence). Trimming at V came to 9 bases and at J to 12 bases, leaving 9 bases not matched to a gene. The CDR3 length is 13 residues. The DNA for the CDR3 is TGTGCCAGTTCCGCTAGCGGGAGGGAGGGGCAGTTCTTC. Amino acid sequence: CASSASGREGQFF.

V is TRBV5-5 and J is TRBJ2-1; the match to TRBD1 covers 8 bases. CDR3 length: 16 amino acids. Per germline, CDR1 SGHKS and CDR2 YYEKEE (reference sequence). J was trimmed by 0 bases and V by 4 bases; bases with no gene match: 6. CDR3 nucleotides: TGTGCCAGCAGCCCGACGGGACAGGCCTCCTACAATGAGCAGTTCTTC. It specifies CASSPTGQASYNEQFF.

This clonotype occurred a few times. The chain carries TRBV6-2 or TRBV6-3 and TRBJ1-6; D unresolved. V lost 0 bases, J lost 9 bases, and 12 bases lay in between. The CDR3 spans 15 residues. Germline V CDR1 and CDR2: MNHEY, SVGEGT. CDR3 bases: TGTGCCAGCAGTTACTCCGGGATATTCGGTTCACCCCTCCACTTT. The encoded protein is CASSYSGIFGSPLHF.

Comment on this clonotype: A read error may produce the germline difference seen at one junction end. J is TRBJ1-4 and V is TRBV6-1; a weak D match, TRBD1 (6 bases). The CDR3 is 14 amino acids. Looked up from germline, CDR1 is MNHNS and CDR2 is SASEGT. The CDR3 protein is CTSSRTETNEKLFF. The CDR3 DNA reads as TGTACCAGCAGTAGGACAGAAACTAATGAAAAACTGTTTTTT.

The table lists this clonotype with a few counts. This chain uses TRBV20-1 with TRBJ2-7; D gene unclear. Trimming left V 3 bases short and J 6 bases short, with 12 bases between. The CDR3 loop spans 12 amino acids. CDR1 is DFQATT, CDR2 SNEGSKA, per germline (reference sequence). The CDR3 sequence: CSASGLFGEQYF. CDR3 coding DNA: TGCAGTGCTAGCGGATTGTTCGGCGAGCAGTACTTC.

V and J are TRBV27 and TRBJ1-4; 8 bases fit TRBD1. From germline, CDR1 is MNHEY and CDR2 SMNVEV (reference sequence). The CDR3 has 17 amino acids. V lost 7 bases and J lost 2; bases outside the gene matches: 12. The CDR3 region is CASISGQGLLTNEKLFF. The CDR3 nucleotides read TGTGCCAGCATCTCCGGACAGGGTTTATTGACTAATGAAAAACTGTTTTTT.